This T cell receptor beta chain was sequenced for a study of T cell changes during pregnancy in multiple sclerosis. Repertoires were generated with immunoSEQ multiplex PCR, while TCRdb's copy carries only in-frame clones and drops some. The data show roughly 80,000 clones, 90% to 95% seen once. The V gene end was trimmed by 6 bases and the J gene end by 4 bases; junction bases not matched to a gene: 2. Germline V CDR1 and CDR2: SNHLY, FYNNEI. The CDR3 is 14 residues long. Sequenced material: peripheral blood, taken in the first trimester of pregnancy. The clonotype comes from a female donor with multiple sclerosis, enrolled in a pregnancy study. The rearrangement uses TRBV2 and TRBJ1-4; 10 positions match TRBD1. CDR3 sequence reads: CASSRTGGNEKLFF. The CDR3 DNA reads TGTGCCAGCAGCCGGACAGGGGGTAATGAAAAACTGTTTTTT. Looking up the rest from reference TRBV2 and TRBJ1-4 gives the full variable domain: EPEVTQTPSHQVTQMGQEVILRCVPISNHLYFYWYRQILGQKVEFLVSFYNNEISEKSEIFDDQFSVERPDGSNFTLKIRSTKLEDSAMYFCASSRTGGNEKLFFGSGTQLSVL.